This TCR beta chain was obtained from a study of a mutant IDH1 vaccine in newly diagnosed glioma. For the study at large: Vaccination started 4-6 weeks after radiotherapy alone, or with temozolomide cycles. Most had both radiotherapy and temozolomide beforehand; others had only one.

CDR1 and CDR2 from the germline V gene are SGHVS and FQNEAQ. Deletions cut 3 bases from V and 6 bases from J, with 23 bases between. The length of the CDR3 is 18 residues. A word on this clone: Its antigen is not known.

Time point of the sample: week 47, end of study. All doses held 300 ug of mutant IDH1 20-mer peptide, with topical imiquimod. Donor diagnoses consisted of new WHO grade 3 or 4 IDH1-mutant, ATRX-lost astrocytomas. The table came from immunoSEQ multiplex PCR; TCRdb's copy has only in-frame clones and leaves some out. The sample carries tens of thousands of clones, 60% to 80% recorded once. The chain joins TRBV7-8 to TRBJ2-2; the D gene could be TRBD1 or TRBD2 (5 bases each). The material was PBMCs, obtained from a glioma patient whose treatment included an IDH1 peptide vaccine. The source is a man aged 45 to 65 with glioma. The CDR3, as DNA: TGTGCCAGCAGCTTCCCGGAAGGGCGGGTATTGGGACCCGGGGAGCTGTTTTTT. Encoded protein: CASSFPEGRVLGPGELFF.